This note documents a single T cell receptor (beta chain) sequence. The CDR3 runs to 14 residues. From germline, CDR1 is SGHTA and CDR2 FQGTGA. V was trimmed by 5 bases and J by 4 bases, leaving 13 bases between them. Assay: immunoSEQ multiplex PCR; the TCRdb copy retains only in-frame clones and omits some. The sample lists roughly 310,000 clones, roughly 90% occurring once. Cohort 3 recovered donors had two negative PCRs, clearance, or symptom resolution. The source of the sample is a study of blood T cell repertoires in COVID-19. The specimen was PBMCs or T cells enriched from blood (not recorded which). This receptor was taken from a man between 60 and 70 years old who had recovered from COVID-19. The chain combines TRBV7-3 with TRBJ2-3; D may be TRBD2 (6 bases). CDR3 bases: TGTGCCAGCAGCAACGGGGGTTTGTCAGATACGCAGTATTTT. The encoded protein is CASSNGGLSDTQYF.